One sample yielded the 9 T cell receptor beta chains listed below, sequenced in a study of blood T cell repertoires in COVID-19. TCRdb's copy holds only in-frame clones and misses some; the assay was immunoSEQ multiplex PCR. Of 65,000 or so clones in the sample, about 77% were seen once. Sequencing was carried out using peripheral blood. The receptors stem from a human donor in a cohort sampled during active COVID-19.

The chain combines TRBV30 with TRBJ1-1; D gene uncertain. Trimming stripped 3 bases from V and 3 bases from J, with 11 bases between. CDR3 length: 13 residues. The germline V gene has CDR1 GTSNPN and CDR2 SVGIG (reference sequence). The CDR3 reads CAWRWSLDTEAFF. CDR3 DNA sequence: TGTGCCTGGAGATGGTCATTAGACACTGAAGCTTTCTTT.

The CDR3 nucleotides read TGTGCCAGCAGCTTGGGGACAGGACCCTACGAGCAGTACTTC. Its translation is CASSLGTGPYEQYF. This chain uses TRBV5-5 with TRBJ2-7; 7 bases agree with TRBD1. The germline CDR1 and CDR2 sequences are SGHKS and YYEKEE (reference sequence). Unmatched junction bases numbered 2, after V lost 0 bases and J lost 2 bases. This CDR3 region has 14 residues.

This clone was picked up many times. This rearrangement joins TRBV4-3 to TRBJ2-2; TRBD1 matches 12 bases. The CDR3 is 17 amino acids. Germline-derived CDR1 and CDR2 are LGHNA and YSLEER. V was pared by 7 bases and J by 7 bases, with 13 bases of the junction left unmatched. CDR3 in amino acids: CASTYRGDRGRGGELFF. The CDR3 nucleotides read TGCGCCAGCACCTACCGGGGGGACAGGGGGCGCGGCGGGGAGCTGTTTTTT.

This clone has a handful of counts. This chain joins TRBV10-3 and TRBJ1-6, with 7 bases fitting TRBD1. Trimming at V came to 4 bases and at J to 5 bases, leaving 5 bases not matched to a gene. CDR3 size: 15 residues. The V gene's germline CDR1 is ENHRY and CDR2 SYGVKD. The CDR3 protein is CAISGTGVHNSPLHF. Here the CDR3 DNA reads TGTGCCATCAGTGGGACAGGAGTCCATAATTCACCCCTCCACTTT.

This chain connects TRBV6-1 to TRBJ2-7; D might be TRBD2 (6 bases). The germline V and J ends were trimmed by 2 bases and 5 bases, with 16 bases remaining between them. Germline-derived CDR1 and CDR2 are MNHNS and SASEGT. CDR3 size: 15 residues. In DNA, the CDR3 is TGTGCCAGCAGTGAACCGGGGGTCGGGGCACACGAGCAGTACTTC. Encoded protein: CASSEPGVGAHEQYF.

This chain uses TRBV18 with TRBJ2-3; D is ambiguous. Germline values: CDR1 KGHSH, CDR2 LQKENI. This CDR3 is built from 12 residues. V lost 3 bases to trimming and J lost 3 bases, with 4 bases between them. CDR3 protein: CASSPGTDTQYF. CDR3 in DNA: TGTGCCAGCTCACCCGGGACAGATACGCAGTATTTT.

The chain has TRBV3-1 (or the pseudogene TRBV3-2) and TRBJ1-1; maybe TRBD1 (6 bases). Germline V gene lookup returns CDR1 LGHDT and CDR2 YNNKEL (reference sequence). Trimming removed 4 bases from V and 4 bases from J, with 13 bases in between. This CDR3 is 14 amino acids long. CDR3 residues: CASSLYPGATEAFF. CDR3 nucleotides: TGTGCCAGCAGCCTTTACCCAGGGGCCACTGAAGCTTTCTTT.

The CDR3: CASSQDLGARSGNTIYF. DNA of the CDR3: TGTGCCAGCAGCCAAGATTTGGGGGCCCGCTCTGGAAACACCATATATTTT. This chain connects TRBV3-1 (or the pseudogene TRBV3-2) to TRBJ1-3; the D gene is possibly TRBD1 (6 bases). This CDR3 contains 17 residues. Germline V gives CDR1 LGHDT, CDR2 YNNKEL (reference sequence). V was clipped by 0 bases and J by 0 bases, with 12 bases between them.

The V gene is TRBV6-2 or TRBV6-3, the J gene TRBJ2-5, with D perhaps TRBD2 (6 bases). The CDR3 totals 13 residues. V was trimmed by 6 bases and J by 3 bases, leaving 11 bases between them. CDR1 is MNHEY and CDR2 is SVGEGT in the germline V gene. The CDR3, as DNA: TGTGCCAGCAGCCCTTGGGGGGAAGAGACCCAGTACTTC. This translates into CASSPWGEETQYF.